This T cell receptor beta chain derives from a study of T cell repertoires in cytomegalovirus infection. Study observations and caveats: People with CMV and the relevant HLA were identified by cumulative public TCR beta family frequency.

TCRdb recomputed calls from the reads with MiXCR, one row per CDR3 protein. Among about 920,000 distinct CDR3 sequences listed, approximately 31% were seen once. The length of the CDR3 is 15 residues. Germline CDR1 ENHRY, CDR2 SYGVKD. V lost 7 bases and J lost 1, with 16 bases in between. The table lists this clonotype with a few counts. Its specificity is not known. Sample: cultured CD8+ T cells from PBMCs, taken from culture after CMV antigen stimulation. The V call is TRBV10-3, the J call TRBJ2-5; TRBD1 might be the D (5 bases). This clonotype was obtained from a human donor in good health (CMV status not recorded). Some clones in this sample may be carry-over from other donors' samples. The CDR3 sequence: CAIKVTVPFQETQYF. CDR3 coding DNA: TGTGCCATCAAGGTGACAGTTCCTTTCCAAGAGACCCAGTACTTC.